The next 20 T cell receptor beta chains were all read from a single sample in a study of blood T cell repertoires in COVID-19. Data came from immunoSEQ multiplex PCR; TCRdb stores just in-frame clones and leaves some out. The sample holds fewer than 200,000 clones, about nine tenths seen once. Sequencing used peripheral blood. The receptors were gathered from a man aged 18 to 30 with COVID-19, enrolled during active disease.

The chain recombines TRBV5-8 with TRBJ1-3; possibly TRBD1 for D (6 bases). V was cut by 1 base and J by 0 bases, with 11 bases left in between. CDR3 length: 16 residues. In germline, CDR1 is SGHTS, CDR2 YDEGEE. The CDR3, as DNA: TGTGCCAGCAGCTTGTTTGGGGGCGCCTCTGGAAACACCATATATTTT. Its protein product is CASSLFGGASGNTIYF.

The genes are TRBV6-4 and TRBJ2-3; 13 bases line up with TRBD2. V trimming: 6 bases; J trimming: 3 bases; junction bases outside the gene matches: 3. Germline V lookup: CDR1 MRHNA, CDR2 SNTAGT. CDR3 size: 15 residues. Written as DNA, the CDR3 is TGTGCCAGCAGCGGACTAGCGGGAGAGACAGATACGCAGTATTTT. As protein: CASSGLAGETDTQYF.

The J gene is TRBJ1-2, the V gene TRBV5-6; 7 nucleotides match TRBD1. CDR3 size: 13 residues. V was clipped by 5 bases and J by 6 bases; unmatched bases: 7. CDR1 is SGHDT, CDR2 YYEEEE, per germline. CDR3 bases: TGTGCCAGCAGTCTCACAGGGGTGGATGGCTACACCTTC. This encodes CASSLTGVDGYTF.

The chain recombines TRBV19 with TRBJ1-1; D possibly corresponds to TRBD1 (5 bases). CDR3 length: 15 amino acids. V lost 2 bases to trimming and J lost 2 bases, with 12 bases between them. From germline, CDR1 is LNHDA and CDR2 SQIVND (reference sequence). In DNA form, the CDR3 reads TGTGCCAGTAGTATACTAAGTGGGGCAAACACTGAAGCTTTCTTT. Encoded protein: CASSILSGANTEAFF.

CDR3 nucleotide sequence: TGTGCCAGCAGTCAACGGGCTCCCGGCGGGATAACCTACAATGAGCAGTTCTTC. Protein product: CASSQRAPGGITYNEQFF. The chain joins TRBV6-2 or TRBV6-3 to TRBJ2-1, with D possibly matching TRBD2 (6 bases). V was shortened by 5 bases and J by 2 bases, with 22 bases between the two germline ends. The CDR3 sequence is 18 residues long. The germline gives CDR1 MNHEY, CDR2 SVGEGT.

This sequence joins TRBV20-1 and TRBJ2-7; 8 nucleotides agree with TRBD2. The CDR3 is 11 amino acids. Germline V gene sequence: CDR1 DFQATT, CDR2 SNEGSKA (reference sequence). Trimming removed 6 bases from V and 4 bases from J; junction bases left unmatched: 2. The CDR3 region has the DNA TGCAGTGCCATAGCGGGGTACGAGCAGTACTTC. Its translation is CSAIAGYEQYF.

This chain's CDR3 is CASSQDFDRDRDYEQYF. CDR3 sequence (DNA): TGTGCCAGCAGCCAGGACTTCGACCGGGACAGGGACTACGAGCAGTACTTC. The chain joins TRBV3-1 (or the pseudogene TRBV3-2) to TRBJ2-7, with 9 bases aligning to TRBD1. The ends lost 3 bases at V and 3 bases at J; junction bases unmatched: 12. The CDR3 has 17 residues. The germline gives CDR1 LGHDT, CDR2 YNNKEL (reference sequence).

The rearrangement joins TRBV7-2 to TRBJ1-5; D is unclear. CDR1 and CDR2 (germline): SGHTA, FQGNSA. Trimming took off 1 base at V and 9 bases at J, with 10 bases between the two ends. The CDR3 runs to 13 residues. In nucleotides, the CDR3 is TGTGCCAGCAGCTTAGTGGAGGGTCGGCCCCAGCATTTT. Translation: CASSLVEGRPQHF.

The chain has TRBV7-8 and TRBJ1-3; weak D call: TRBD1 (6 bases). The CDR3 runs 18 residues. Looked up from germline, CDR1 is SGHVS and CDR2 is FQNEAQ. Trimming pared 2 bases from V and 0 bases from J, leaving 17 bases between. The chain's CDR3 is CASSLTFRTASSGNTIYF. CDR3 coding DNA: TGTGCCAGCAGCTTAACTTTCCGGACAGCGAGCTCTGGAAACACCATATATTTT.

The rearrangement joins TRBV10-3 to TRBJ2-7, with 10 bases identical to TRBD1. The germline V gene has CDR1 ENHRY and CDR2 SYGVKD. V lost 6 bases and J lost 0; bases outside the gene matches: 5. The CDR3 loop spans 15 amino acids. CDR3 coding DNA: TGTGCCATCAGCGAGGGACAGGGGAGCTCCTACGAGCAGTACTTC. It translates to CAISEGQGSSYEQYF.

The chain joins TRBV11-2 to TRBJ1-2, with 10 bases matching TRBD1. J was trimmed by 6 bases and V by 4 bases; bases with no gene match: 2. Germline CDR1 reads SGHAT; CDR2 reads FQNNGV. The CDR3 extends over 13 amino acids. The CDR3, as DNA: TGTGCCAGCAGCTGGGGACAGGGGAATGGCTACACCTTC. Translating gives CASSWGQGNGYTF.

V gene TRBV28 combines with J gene TRBJ2-7; TRBD1 matches at 7 bases. Germline loops: CDR1 MDHEN, CDR2 SYDVKM. Unmatched junction bases numbered 15, after V lost 7 bases and J lost 3 bases. This CDR3 region has 16 residues. Written as DNA, the CDR3 is TGTGCCAGCACCCTAGGGGGTGGGACAGCGTTCTACGAGCAGTACTTC. Protein product: CASTLGGGTAFYEQYF.

J is TRBJ1-4 and V is TRBV7-9; 7 bases fit TRBD1. This CDR3 is 14 amino acids long. Germline V gene data show CDR1 as SEHNR and CDR2 as FQNEAQ (reference sequence). Trimming at V came to 5 bases and at J to 7 bases, leaving 7 bases not matched to a gene. CDR3 region: CASSHTGDREKLFF. The CDR3 DNA sequence: TGTGCCAGCAGCCATACAGGGGACCGTGAAAAACTGTTTTTT.

V gene TRBV5-6 combines with J gene TRBJ2-2; TRBD2 agrees at 8 bases. V lost 5 bases and J lost 6; bases outside the gene matches: 9. CDR1 SGHDT and CDR2 YYEEEE come from the germline V gene. This CDR3 contains 15 residues. DNA for the CDR3: TGTGCCAGCAGTACGGGACTAGTCCTTGCCGGGGAGCTGTTTTTT. Amino acids: CASSTGLVLAGELFF.

The V call is TRBV7-9, the J call TRBJ2-1; tentative D call: TRBD2 (5 bases). The germline V gene encodes CDR1 SEHNR and CDR2 FQNEAQ (reference sequence). Deletions cut 1 base from V and 9 bases from J, with 13 bases between. The CDR3 runs to 14 residues. CDR3 DNA sequence: TGTGCCAGCAGCTTAGGCGGGTCGGGCGGTGAGCAGTTCTTC. Protein: CASSLGGSGGEQFF.

The V call is TRBV5-1, the J call TRBJ1-1; TRBD1 matches 7 bases. This CDR3 comprises 13 residues. After removal of 6 bases from V and 1 base from J, the junction contained 3 bases not matched to a gene. Germline V lookup: CDR1 SGHRS, CDR2 YFSETQ. The CDR3 sequence: CASIGTANTEAFF. Written as DNA, the CDR3 is TGCGCCAGCATCGGGACAGCGAACACTGAAGCTTTCTTT. The full variable domain, with the rest looked up from reference TRBV5-1 and TRBJ1-1, is KAGVTQTPRYLIKTRGQQVTLSCSPISGHRSVSWYQQTPGQGLQFLFEYFSETQRNKGNFPGRFSGRQFSNSRSEMNVSTLELGDSALYLCASIGTANTEAFFGQGTRLTVV.

The rearrangement uses TRBV9 and TRBJ1-1; D gene uncertain. The CDR3 length is 13 residues. Trimming removed 3 bases at V and 5 bases at J, with 11 bases between. Germline V gene sequence: CDR1 SGDLS, CDR2 YYNGEE. In DNA form, the CDR3 reads TGTGCCAGCAGCGCCCAGCGGAATACTGAAGCTTTCTTT. Amino acid sequence: CASSAQRNTEAFF.

This clone occurred a few times. The chain recombines TRBV6-2 or TRBV6-3 with TRBJ2-7, with D possibly being TRBD1 (6 bases). Trimming shortened V by 0 bases and J by 6 bases, and 15 bases separated the two germline ends. Looked up from germline, CDR1 is MNHEY and CDR2 is SVGEGT. CDR3 length: 15 amino acids. The CDR3 sequence: CASSYSGQGLGEQYF. The CDR3 DNA reads as TGTGCCAGCAGTTACTCAGGGCAGGGGCTGGGCGAGCAGTACTTC.

V gene TRBV10-2 combines with J gene TRBJ2-1; D may be TRBD1 (5 bases). CDR3 length equals 16 residues. The V end was cut by 6 bases, the J end by 0 bases, with 15 bases between. CDR1 WSHSY and CDR2 SAAADI come from the germline V gene. Here the CDR3 reads CASSRLRVGSYNEQFF. The CDR3 DNA reads as TGCGCCAGCAGCAGACTCAGGGTCGGCTCCTACAATGAGCAGTTCTTC.

This clone came up a few times. The CDR3 loop reads CASSPGLAGGNEQFF. The CDR3 DNA reads TGTGCCAGCAGCCCGGGACTAGCGGGGGGCAATGAGCAGTTCTTC. The chain combines TRBV6-5 with TRBJ2-1; 15 positions match TRBD2. The CDR3 totals 15 residues. The J segment lost 6 bases and the V segment lost 6 bases, leaving 3 bases of the junction unmatched. Germline CDR1 MNHEY, CDR2 SVGAGI.